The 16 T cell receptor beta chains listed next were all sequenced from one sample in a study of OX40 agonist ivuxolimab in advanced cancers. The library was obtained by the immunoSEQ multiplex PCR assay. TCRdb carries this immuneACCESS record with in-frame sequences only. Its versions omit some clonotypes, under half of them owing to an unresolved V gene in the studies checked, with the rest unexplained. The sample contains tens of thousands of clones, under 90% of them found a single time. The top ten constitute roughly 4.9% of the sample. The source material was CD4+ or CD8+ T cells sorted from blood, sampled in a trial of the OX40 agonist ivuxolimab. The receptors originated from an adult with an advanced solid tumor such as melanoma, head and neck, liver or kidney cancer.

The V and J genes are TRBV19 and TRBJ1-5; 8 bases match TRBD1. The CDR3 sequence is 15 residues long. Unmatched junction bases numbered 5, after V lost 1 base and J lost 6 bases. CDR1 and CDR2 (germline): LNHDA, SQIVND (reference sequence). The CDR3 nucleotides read TGTGCCAGTAGTATAGGGCAGGGGGCGACTCAGCCCCAGCATTTT. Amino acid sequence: CASSIGQGATQPQHF.

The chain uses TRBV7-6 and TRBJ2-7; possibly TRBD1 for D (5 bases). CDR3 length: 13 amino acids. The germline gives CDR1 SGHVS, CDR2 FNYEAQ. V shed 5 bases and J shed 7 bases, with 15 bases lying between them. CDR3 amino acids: CASSPQGPGEQYF. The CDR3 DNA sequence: TGTGCCAGCAGCCCGCAGGGTCCCGGAGAGCAGTACTTC.

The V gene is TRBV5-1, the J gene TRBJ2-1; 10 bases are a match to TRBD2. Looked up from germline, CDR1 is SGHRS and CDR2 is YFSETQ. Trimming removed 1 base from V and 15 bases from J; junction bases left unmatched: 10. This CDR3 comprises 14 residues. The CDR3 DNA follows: TGCGCCAGCAGCTTGTACACTAGCGGGATAAGTCCGTTCTTC. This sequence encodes CASSLYTSGISPFF.

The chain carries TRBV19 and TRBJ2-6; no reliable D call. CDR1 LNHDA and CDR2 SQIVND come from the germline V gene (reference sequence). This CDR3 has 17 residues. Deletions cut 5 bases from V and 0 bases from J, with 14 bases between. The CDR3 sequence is CASSDSFGYSGANVLTF. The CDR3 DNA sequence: TGTGCCAGTAGTGACTCGTTCGGATACTCTGGGGCCAACGTCCTGACTTTC.

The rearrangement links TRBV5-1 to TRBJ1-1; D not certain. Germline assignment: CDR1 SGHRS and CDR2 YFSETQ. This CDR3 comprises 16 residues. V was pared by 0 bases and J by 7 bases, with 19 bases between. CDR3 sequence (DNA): TGCGCCAGCAGCTTGGAGGGCAGCTTTACTACGGATGAAGCTTTCTTT. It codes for CASSLEGSFTTDEAFF.

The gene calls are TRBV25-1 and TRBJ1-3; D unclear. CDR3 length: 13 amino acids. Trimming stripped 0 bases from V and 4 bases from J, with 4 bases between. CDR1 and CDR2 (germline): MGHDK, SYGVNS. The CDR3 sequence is CASSEYEGNTIYF. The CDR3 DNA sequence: TGTGCCAGCAGTGAATATGAAGGAAACACCATATATTTT. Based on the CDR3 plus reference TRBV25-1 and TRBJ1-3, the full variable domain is EADIYQTPRYLVIGTGKKITLECSQTMGHDKMYWYQQDPGMELHLIHYSYGVNSTEKGDLSSESTVSRIRTEHFPLTLESARPSHTSQYLCASSEYEGNTIYFGEGSWLTVV.

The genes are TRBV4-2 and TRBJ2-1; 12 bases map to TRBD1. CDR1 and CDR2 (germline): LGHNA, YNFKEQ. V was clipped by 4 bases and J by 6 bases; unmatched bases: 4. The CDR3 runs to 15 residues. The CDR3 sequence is CASSPGQGALNEQFF. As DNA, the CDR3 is TGTGCCAGCAGCCCGGGACAGGGGGCTCTCAATGAGCAGTTCTTC.

The CDR3 is CASSYSSLNTGNEQYF. Written as DNA, the CDR3 is TGTGCCAGCAGTTACTCGTCCCTCAATACAGGGAACGAGCAGTACTTC. V usage is TRBV6-5 and J usage is TRBJ2-7; possible D gene TRBD1, 6 bases. The germline CDR1 and CDR2 sequences are MNHEY and SVGAGI. The CDR3 has 16 amino acids. V dropped 0 bases and J dropped 5 bases, with 17 bases sitting between them.

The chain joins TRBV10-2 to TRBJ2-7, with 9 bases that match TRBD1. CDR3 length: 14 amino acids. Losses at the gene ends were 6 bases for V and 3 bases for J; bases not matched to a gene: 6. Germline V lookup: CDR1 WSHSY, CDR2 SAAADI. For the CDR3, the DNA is TGCGCCAGCAGAGTGGACAGGGGTGTCTACGAGCAGTACTTC. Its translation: CASRVDRGVYEQYF.

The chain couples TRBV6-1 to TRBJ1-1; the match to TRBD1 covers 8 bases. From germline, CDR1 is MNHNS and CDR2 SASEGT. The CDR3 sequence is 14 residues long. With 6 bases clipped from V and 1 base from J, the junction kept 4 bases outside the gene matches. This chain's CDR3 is CASRGQATNTEAFF. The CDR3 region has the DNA TGTGCCAGCAGGGGACAGGCCACGAACACTGAAGCTTTCTTT.

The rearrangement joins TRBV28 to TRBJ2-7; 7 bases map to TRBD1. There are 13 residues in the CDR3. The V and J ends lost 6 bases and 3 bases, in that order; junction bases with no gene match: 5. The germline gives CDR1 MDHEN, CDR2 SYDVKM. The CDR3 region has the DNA TGTGCCAGCAGCCCAGGACAGGACTACGAGCAGTACTTC. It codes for CASSPGQDYEQYF.

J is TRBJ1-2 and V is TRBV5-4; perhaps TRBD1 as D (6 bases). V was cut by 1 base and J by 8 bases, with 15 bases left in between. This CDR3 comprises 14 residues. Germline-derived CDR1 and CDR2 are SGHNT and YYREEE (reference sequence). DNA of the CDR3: TGTGCCAGCAGCTTGTACAGGGCGGCAAGCGGCTACACCTTC. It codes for CASSLYRAASGYTF. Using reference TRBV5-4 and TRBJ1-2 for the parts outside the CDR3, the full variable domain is ETGVTQSPTHLIKTRGQQVTLRCSSQSGHNTVSWYQQALGQGPQFIFQYYREEENGRGNFPPRFSGLQFPNYSSELNVNALELDDSALYLCASSLYRAASGYTFGSGTRLTVV.

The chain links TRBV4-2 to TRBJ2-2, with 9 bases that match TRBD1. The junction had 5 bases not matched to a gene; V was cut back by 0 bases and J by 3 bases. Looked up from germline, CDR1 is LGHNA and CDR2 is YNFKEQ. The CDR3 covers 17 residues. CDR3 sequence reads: CASSQEVRDRDTGELFF. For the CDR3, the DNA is TGTGCCAGCAGCCAAGAAGTCCGGGACAGGGACACCGGGGAGCTGTTTTTT.

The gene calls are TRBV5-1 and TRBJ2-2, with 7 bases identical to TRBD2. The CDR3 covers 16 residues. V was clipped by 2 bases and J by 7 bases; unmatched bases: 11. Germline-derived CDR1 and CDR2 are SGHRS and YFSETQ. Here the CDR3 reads CASSLSSGTPLGELFF. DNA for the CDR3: TGCGCCAGCAGCTTATCCAGCGGGACGCCTCTCGGGGAGCTGTTTTTT. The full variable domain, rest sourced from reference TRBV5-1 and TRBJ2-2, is KAGVTQTPRYLIKTRGQQVTLSCSPISGHRSVSWYQQTPGQGLQFLFEYFSETQRNKGNFPGRFSGRQFSNSRSEMNVSTLELGDSALYLCASSLSSGTPLGELFFGEGSRLTVL.

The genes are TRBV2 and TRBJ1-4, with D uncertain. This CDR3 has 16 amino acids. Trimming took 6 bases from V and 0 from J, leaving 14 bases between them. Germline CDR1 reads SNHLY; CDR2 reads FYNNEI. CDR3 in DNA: TGTGCCAGCAGCCCAAACCCGGTCGCAACTAATGAAAAACTGTTTTTT. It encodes CASSPNPVATNEKLFF.

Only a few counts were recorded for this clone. The CDR3 region has the DNA TGTGCCAGTAGTCTCATGACAGGGGCCTACGAGCAGTACTTC. Translating gives CASSLMTGAYEQYF. This chain connects TRBV19 to TRBJ2-7; 8 bases align to TRBD1. The CDR3 runs 14 residues. The germline V gene encodes CDR1 LNHDA and CDR2 SQIVND (reference sequence). J gave up 2 bases and V 5 bases, and 5 bases lay outside the gene matches. The full variable domain, rest sourced from reference TRBV19 and TRBJ2-7, is DGGITQSPKYLFRKEGQNVTLSCEQNLNHDAMYWYRQDPGQGLRLIYYSQIVNDFQKGDIAEGYSVSREKKESFPLTVTSAQKNPTAFYLCASSLMTGAYEQYFGPGTRLTVT.